A single sample is the source of the 3 T cell receptor beta chains below, sequenced in a study of T-cell reconstitution after alpha-beta-depleted transplantation in children (dated by TCRdb to 2016 to 2018). The sample's treatment or condition label is to be understood as: allogeneic hematopoietic cell transplantation with graft depleted of TCRalphabeta T cells and CD19 B cells. The library was produced with PCR. The instrument given in TCRdb is Illumina HiSeq 2500. TCR library preparation used molecular barcoding, with unique molecular identifiers applied to normalize quantification of the TCRbeta repertoire. TCRdb trimmed public reads at Q25 via fastp, called clones via MiXCR and kept in-frame beta chains. Rows are combined by CDR3 protein, so each entry shows the most common genes and DNA. Within this sample are 700,000 to 850,000 distinct CDR3 sequences, with roughly 15% of them counted one time only. 5% of the sample is in the top ten clones.

The source material was PBMCs, mostly from graft donor cells, sampled 360 days after TCRalphabeta/CD19-depleted stem cell transplant. The receptor source for this set is a male patient younger than 18 who had a stem cell transplant for acute lymphoblastic leukemia, so the T cells may come from the graft donor.

This clonotype was recorded a few times. V and J are TRBV5-1 and TRBJ2-1; TRBD2 aligns across 7 bases. CDR1 and CDR2 from the germline V gene are SGHRS and YFSETQ. The CDR3 has 11 residues. V lost 2 bases, J lost 16 bases, and 6 bases stayed unmatched. Written as DNA, the CDR3 is TGCGCCAGCAGCTTTGGGGGGGAAACTTTCTTC. Encoded protein: CASSFGGETFF.

The chain carries TRBV7-9 and TRBJ2-4; D is perhaps TRBD1 or TRBD2 (6 bases each). Trimming took off 6 bases at V and 8 bases at J, with 17 bases between the two ends. Germline-derived CDR1 and CDR2 are SEHNR and FQNEAQ (reference sequence). The CDR3 covers 14 residues. The CDR3 sequence is CASSAGGGKDIQYF. In nucleotides, the CDR3 is TGTGCCAGCAGTGCTGGGGGCGGGAAGGACATTCAGTACTTC.

This clonotype showed up many times. The chain carries TRBV5-1 and TRBJ2-2; maybe TRBD2 (6 bases). Germline loops: CDR1 SGHRS, CDR2 YFSETQ. The CDR3 sequence is 16 residues long. Trimming took 1 base from V and 1 from J, leaving 11 bases between them. The CDR3: CASSLTGGRNTGELFF. CDR3 in DNA: TGCGCCAGCAGCTTGACCGGAGGGCGGAACACCGGGGAGCTGTTTTTT.